This T cell receptor beta chain was recorded in a study of regulatory T cells in long-lasting Graves disease. Study conclusions and caveats: Clonotypes that were public and shared totalled approximately 3,000 in persistent patients versus 966 in new patients.

V lost 5 bases to trimming and J lost 7 bases, with 15 bases between them. In germline, CDR1 is SGHVS, CDR2 FQNEAQ. This CDR3 contains 14 residues. Arm-PCR of CDR3 regions and iRepertoire HTBI primers were used to build TCR beta libraries. TCRdb ran MiXCR on the multiplex PCR reads and lists one entry per CDR3 protein. The data hold some 330,000 distinct CDR3 sequences, with about 10% observed a single time. The time point: newly diagnosed GD, antithyroid drugs for less than 3 months. With RNA extracted from PBMCs as input, the TCR library was made. Patients were from an endocrinology department in Xi'an, China. Staff took about 10 milliliters of peripheral blood and put it into EDTA tubes. A few counts support this clonotype. Its antigen remains unidentified. This same sample was also taken into another study, of T cells in Graves' hyperthyroidism and ophthalmopathy. From that second work: Carried out on the TCR CDR3, a first-round RT-PCR used the HTBI primer set.

The sequencing used peripheral blood mononuclear cells (PBMCs), collected at new diagnosis, from a patient treated with antithyroid drugs. This receptor was identified in a woman aged 18-35 years with Graves disease. This sequence joins TRBV7-8 and TRBJ1-5; perhaps TRBD1 as D (6 bases). Here the CDR3 DNA reads TGTGCCAGCAGCAAGCAGGGGCCGGAGCAGCCCCAGCATTTT. Translation gives CASSKQGPEQPQHF.